This T cell receptor (beta chain) was documented in a study of T cell responses to AZD1222 COVID-19 vaccine. Study results and caveats: Only after the peak T cell response were repertoires sampled. Donors, mostly white British, included more females; clonal diversity was possibly underestimated. Spike-specific TCR depth and breadth grew after two AZD1222 doses.

In germline, CDR1 is PRHDT, CDR2 FYEKMQ (reference sequence). Deletions cut 4 bases from V and 5 bases from J, with 15 bases between. The CDR3 is made up of 15 amino acids. As to this clone: Its target is not known.

The data were produced by immunoSEQ multiplex PCR, yet TCRdb's version contains in-frame clones alone and is incomplete. The data contain 25,000 to 30,000 clones, more than 85% of them singletons. This sequence originates from an adult in good health. Here the sequenced sample was peripheral blood, taken on day 0 of AZD1222 vaccination. This chain joins TRBV13 and TRBJ2-1; TRBD2 is a possible D gene (5 bases). CDR3 sequence: CASSSDPAGHNEQFF. CDR3 nucleotide sequence: TGTGCCAGCAGCTCGGACCCGGCGGGTCACAATGAGCAGTTCTTC.